A single sample gave rise to the 5 T cell receptor beta chains below, sequenced in a study of T cell clonality in common variable immunodeficiency. Profiled with immunoSEQ multiplex PCR; TCRdb holds only in-frame clones, not every one. Captured here are about 43,000 clones, none seen once; the top ten comprise about 2.2%. The specimen sequenced was peripheral blood mononuclear cells. The receptors stem from a person aged 18 to 70 in good health.

Comment on this clone: Since a much larger clone is just one base distant, this may be a read error. The read stops 3 residues short of the end of the CDR3; the missing end is completed from the germline J gene. The chain employs TRBV7-6 and TRBJ2-1, with 11 bases aligning to TRBD2. The trim removed 3 bases at V and 3 bases at J, leaving 1 base unmatched. The CDR3 has 15 residues. Germline-derived CDR1 and CDR2 are SGHVS and FNYEAQ. This CDR3 is CASSLTSGNYNEQFF. The DNA read from the CDR3 is TGTGCCAGCAGCTTGACTAGCGGGAACTACAATGAG.

This clone was detected ten times or more. The read comes to an end 3 residues before the CDR3 does, leaving the germline J gene to fill in the end. This rearrangement joins TRBV7-9 to TRBJ1-3; D is undetermined. The length of the CDR3 is 12 residues. Germline V CDR1 and CDR2: SEHNR, FQNEAQ (reference sequence). Trimming cost V 5 bases and J 4 bases, with 6 bases left between them. The CDR3 loop reads CASSDQGNTIYF. CDR3 bases read: TGTGCCAGCAGCGATCAGGGAAACACC.

This clone was recorded at least ten times. Sequencing ends 3 residues short of the CDR3 end; the germline J gene provides the rest. This chain joins TRBV7-6 and TRBJ2-1; 7 bases match TRBD1. The CDR3 spans 15 residues. The junction had 2 bases not matched to a gene; V was cut back by 1 base and J by 2 bases. CDR1 is SGHVS, CDR2 FNYEAQ, per germline. The sequenced CDR3 bases are TGTGCCAGCAGCTTAGAGGGGGCCCCCTACAATGAG. Protein sequence: CASSLEGAPYNE. The whole CDR3 sequence reads CASSLEGAPYNEQFF.

This clone was recorded many times. The CDR3 end is not reached by the read, which stops 3 residues before it; the germline J gene fills it in. This chain uses TRBV29-1 with TRBJ2-7; TRBD1 matches 8 bases. Trimming cost V 5 bases and J 2 bases; bases outside gene matches: 5. CDR3 length: 13 amino acids. Germline V CDR1 and CDR2: SQVTM, ANQGSEA. CDR3 residues: CSVTNRGTYEQYF. Incomplete CDR3 DNA: TGCAGCGTTACGAACAGGGGGACCTACGAG.

This clone has more than one count but fewer than ten. Coverage ceases 3 residues before the CDR3 finishes, and the germline J gene fills in the end. This sequence joins TRBV11-2 and TRBJ1-1; the D gene is possibly TRBD1 (6 bases). Germline CDR1 is SGHAT and CDR2 is FQNNGV. The CDR3 loop spans 15 amino acids. V was clipped by 0 bases and J by 5 bases, with 13 bases between them. The CDR3 here is CASSLDPGALTEAFF. The sequenced part of the CDR3 DNA is TGTGCCAGCAGCTTAGACCCAGGGGCCCTTACTGAA.